Sequencing of this TCR beta chain was carried out in a study of tumor and adjacent non-tumor tissue in lung cancer (dated by TCRdb to 2016 to 2019). Notes on the research overall: Of the cohort, 11 to 12 patients had adenocarcinoma, 2 had squamous cell carcinoma and 1 had small cell lung cancer. The approximately 15 enrolled patients, of whom around 10 were men and 5 were women, were aged about 30 to 80 years and were diagnosed with TNM stage I to III disease. Sequencing produced more than 100,000,000 productive TCRbeta reads in total, an average of around 4.2 million reads per sample. The study compared bulk TCRbeta repertoires from lung tumor tissue and matched distant non-tumor lung tissue of over 13 lung cancer patients. TCRbeta CDR3 sequencing was performed on roughly 27 paired specimens, with one tumor sample and one normal lung sample collected per patient. The full study reports these points: In normal lung, the top 100 clones accounted for a significantly larger cumulative share of the repertoire than in tumor tissue. Significantly higher TCR diversity (inverse Simpson) was observed in tumor tissue than in normal lung tissue (around 450 vs 150, P = 0.0075, Mann-Whitney U test). The cohort had only around 14 patients, and the authors noted that larger samples and more detailed clinical data are needed. The methods do not name the sequencing platform or mention unique molecular identifiers. Significantly higher TCR diversity was found in younger patients, and higher tumor TCR diversity was associated with shorter overall and disease-free survival. Because peripheral blood was not sequenced, blood TCRbeta repertoires in the lung cancer patients of the study were not examined.

Based on the germline V gene (reference sequence), the CDR1 and CDR2 sequences are DFQATT and SNEGSKA. The CDR3, cysteine through phenylalanine, is 12 amino acids long. Only the CDR3 part of the read is kept: 36 bases, read in frame from the first base. The trim is 1 base for V and 5 bases for J, with a gap of 8 bases between the germline ends. Library method: multiplex PCR. Instrument on record: Illumina HiSeq 2500. TCRbeta libraries were constructed through three rounds of nested PCR with primers (Table S4) according to protocols adapted from ARM-PCR. Before sequencing, PCR products in the 200-500 bp range were cut out of the gel and cleaned up using the QIAquick gel extraction kit. As for the original processing: Trimmomatic was used to clean the reads, FLASH was used to merge the reads into complete CDR3 sequences, and MiTCR was used to assign the reads to V(D)J germline segments. Clonal diversity was computed as the inverse Simpson's index with VDJtools. In-frame sequences without a premature stop codon were defined as productive reads. In TCRdb, the public reads were trimmed at Q25 with fastp and aligned with MiXCR, with productive beta chains retained. Each entry merges the rows of one CDR3 protein and shows their most common DNA and genes. What appears here as the V and J calls and clone size reflects TCRdb's work, not the paper's. This sample has about 85,000 distinct CDR3 sequences in its table, and more than 60% of those were observed once. The ten top clones hold over 12% of the sample.

With regard to this clonotype: Its antigen remains undetermined. No quality values exist for individual bases; no much larger clone is one base distant.

RNA was isolated from bulk unsorted tissue, and RNA quality was assessed with a NanoDrop ND-1000 and an Agilent 2100. All donors had newly diagnosed lung cancer, had not received prior chemotherapy, and were admitted for thoracic surgery in China between August and November 2014. Patients who had received previous radiotherapy or chemotherapy, or who had another concurrent cancer, were excluded from the study. Surgical tissue pieces of about 1-2.1 cm3 were preserved in RNAlater solution and stored at -80 °C until use. The sample comprised lung tumor tissue. This clonotype was obtained from a man between 65 and 85 years old with non-small cell lung cancer. This receptor chain uses TRBV20-1 and TRBJ2-5; too little of a D gene remains to name it. The DNA reads as follows: TGCAGTGCTAGAGGTGTAGCTGAGACCCAGTACTTC. This encodes CSARGVAETQYF.